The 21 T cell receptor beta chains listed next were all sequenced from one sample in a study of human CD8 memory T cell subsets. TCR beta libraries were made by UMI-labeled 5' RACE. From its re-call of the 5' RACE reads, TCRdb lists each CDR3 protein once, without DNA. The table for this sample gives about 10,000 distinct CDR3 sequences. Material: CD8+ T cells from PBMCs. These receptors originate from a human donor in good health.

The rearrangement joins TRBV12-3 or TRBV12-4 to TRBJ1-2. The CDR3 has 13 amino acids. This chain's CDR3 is CASSLLGFGGYTF.

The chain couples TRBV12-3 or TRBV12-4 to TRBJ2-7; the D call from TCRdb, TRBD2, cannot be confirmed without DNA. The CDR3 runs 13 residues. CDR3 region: CASRPTSTYEQYF.

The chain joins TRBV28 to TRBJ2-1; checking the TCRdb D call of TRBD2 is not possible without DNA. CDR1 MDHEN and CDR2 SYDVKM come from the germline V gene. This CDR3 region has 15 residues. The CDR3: CASSILAGIYNEQFF.

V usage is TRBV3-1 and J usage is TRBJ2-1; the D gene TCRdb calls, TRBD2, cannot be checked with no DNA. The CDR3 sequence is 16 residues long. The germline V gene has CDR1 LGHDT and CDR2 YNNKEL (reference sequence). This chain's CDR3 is CASSQDPSSRYNEQFF.

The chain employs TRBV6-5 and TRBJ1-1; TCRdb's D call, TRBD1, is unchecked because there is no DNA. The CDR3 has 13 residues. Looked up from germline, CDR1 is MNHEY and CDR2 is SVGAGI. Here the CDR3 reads CASSYSAGAEAFF.

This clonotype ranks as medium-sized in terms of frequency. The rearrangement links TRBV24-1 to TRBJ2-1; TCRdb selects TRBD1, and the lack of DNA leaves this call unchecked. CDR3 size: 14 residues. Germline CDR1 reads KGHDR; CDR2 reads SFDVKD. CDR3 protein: CATSETGQGYEQFF.

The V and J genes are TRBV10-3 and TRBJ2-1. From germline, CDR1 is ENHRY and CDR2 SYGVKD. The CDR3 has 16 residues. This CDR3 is CAISKATRSSYNEQFF.

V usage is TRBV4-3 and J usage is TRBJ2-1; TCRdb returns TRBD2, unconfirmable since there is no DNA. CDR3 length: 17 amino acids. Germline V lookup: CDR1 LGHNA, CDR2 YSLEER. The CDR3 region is CASSQDRSLASYNEQFF.

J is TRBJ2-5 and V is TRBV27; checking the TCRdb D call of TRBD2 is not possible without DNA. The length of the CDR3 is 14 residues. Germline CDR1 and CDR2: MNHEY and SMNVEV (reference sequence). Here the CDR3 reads CASSYLAGQETQYF.

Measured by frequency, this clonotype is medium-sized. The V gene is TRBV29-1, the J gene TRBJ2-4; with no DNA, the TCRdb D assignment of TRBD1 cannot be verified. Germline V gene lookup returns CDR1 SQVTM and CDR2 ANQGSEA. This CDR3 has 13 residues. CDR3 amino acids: CSVEVGTENIQYF.

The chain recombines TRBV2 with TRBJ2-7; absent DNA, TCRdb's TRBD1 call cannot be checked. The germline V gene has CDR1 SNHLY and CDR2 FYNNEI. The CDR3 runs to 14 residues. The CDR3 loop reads CASSDSLGGYEQYF.

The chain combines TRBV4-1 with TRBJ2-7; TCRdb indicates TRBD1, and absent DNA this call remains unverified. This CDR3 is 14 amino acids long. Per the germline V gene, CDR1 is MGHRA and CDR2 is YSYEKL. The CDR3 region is CASSPLTGSYEQYF.

CDR3 region: CSARPLSHRGAFF. The chain couples TRBV20-1 to TRBJ1-1. The CDR3 length is 13 residues. The germline gives CDR1 DFQATT, CDR2 SNEGSKA (reference sequence).

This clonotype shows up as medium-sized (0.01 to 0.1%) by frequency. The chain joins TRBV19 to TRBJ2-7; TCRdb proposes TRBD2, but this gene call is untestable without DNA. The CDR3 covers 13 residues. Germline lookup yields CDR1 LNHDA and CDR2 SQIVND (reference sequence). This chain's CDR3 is CASSIGENYEQYF. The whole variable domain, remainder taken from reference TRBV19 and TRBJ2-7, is DGGITQSPKYLFRKEGQNVTLSCEQNLNHDAMYWYRQDPGQGLRLIYYSQIVNDFQKGDIAEGYSVSREKKESFPLTVTSAQKNPTAFYLCASSIGENYEQYFGPGTRLTVT.

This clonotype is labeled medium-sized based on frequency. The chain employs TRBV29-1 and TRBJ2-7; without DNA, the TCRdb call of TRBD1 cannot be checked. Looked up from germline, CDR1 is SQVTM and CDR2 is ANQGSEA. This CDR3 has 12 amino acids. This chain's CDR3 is CSVLRGPYEQYF.

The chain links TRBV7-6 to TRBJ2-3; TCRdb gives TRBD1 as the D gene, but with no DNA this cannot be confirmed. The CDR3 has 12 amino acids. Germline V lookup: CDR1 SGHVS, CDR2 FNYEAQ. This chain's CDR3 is CASSTGGDEQYF.

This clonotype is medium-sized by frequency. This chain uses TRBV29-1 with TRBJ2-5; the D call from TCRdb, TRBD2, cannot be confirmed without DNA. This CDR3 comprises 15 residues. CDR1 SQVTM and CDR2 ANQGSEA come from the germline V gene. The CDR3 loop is CSVGSGTSVQETQYF.

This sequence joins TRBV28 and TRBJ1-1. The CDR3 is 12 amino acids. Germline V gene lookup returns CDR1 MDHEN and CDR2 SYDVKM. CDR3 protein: CASSLFGTEAFF.

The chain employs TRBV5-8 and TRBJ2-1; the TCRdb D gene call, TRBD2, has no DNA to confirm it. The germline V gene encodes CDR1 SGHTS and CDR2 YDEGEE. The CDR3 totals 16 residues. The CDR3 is CASSFALAGIYNEQFF. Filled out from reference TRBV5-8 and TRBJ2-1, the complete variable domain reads EAGVTQSPTHLIKTRGQQATLRCSPISGHTSVYWYQQALGLGLQFLLWYDEGEERNRGNFPPRFSGRQFPNYSSELNVNALELEDSALYLCASSFALAGIYNEQFFGPGTRLTVL.

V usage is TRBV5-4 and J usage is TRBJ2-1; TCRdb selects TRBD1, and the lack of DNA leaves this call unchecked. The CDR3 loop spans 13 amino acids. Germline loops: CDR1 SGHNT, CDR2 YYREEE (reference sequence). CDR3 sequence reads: CASSDRTYNEQFF.

The CDR3 here is CASSLATGGEQYF. The chain joins TRBV11-2 to TRBJ2-7; as DNA is missing, the TRBD1 call by TCRdb cannot be tested. Germline V gene data show CDR1 as SGHAT and CDR2 as FQNNGV. The CDR3 contains 13 residues.